This TCR beta chain was identified during a study of T cells in Graves' hyperthyroidism and ophthalmopathy. This clonotype was picked up many times. There were TCR beta CDR3 regions amplified from RNA transcripts. The HTBI primer set drove a first-round RT-PCR of the TCR CDR3. A single record per CDR3 protein comes from TCRdb applying MiXCR to the multiplex PCR reads. This sample has around 480,000 distinct CDR3 sequences, with around an eighth found just once. Germline CDR1 SNHLY, CDR2 FYNNEI. Trimming shortened V by 6 bases and J by 2 bases, and 18 bases separated the two germline ends. CDR3 length: 16 amino acids.

The chain recombines TRBV2 with TRBJ2-3; maybe TRBD2 (6 bases). The TCR was taken from a young woman with Graves' hyperthyroidism. Specimen: blood. CDR3 nucleotide sequence: TGTGCCAGCAGCCGCCGTCGCGGGAAAGACACAGATACGCAGTATTTT. It encodes CASSRRRGKDTDTQYF.